This T cell receptor beta chain is drawn from a study of OX40 agonist ivuxolimab in advanced cancers. Study-level background: Therapy given before enrollment (anti-PD-1, anti-PD-L1 or anti-CTLA-4) was allowed, and over 35% had some. General study results and limits: The CD4+ and CD8+ T cells in the blood had expanded clonally by week 6 at 0.1 to 3.0 mg/kg. Normalized T-cell clonal expansion was also low in a subset of nonresponders.

About this clone itself: Its target is not known.

TCRdb keeps only in-frame clones here, not all; method: immunoSEQ multiplex PCR. The sample has 50,000 to 70,000 clones; around 88% are singletons. Sequences were derived from CD4+ or CD8+ T cells sorted from blood, sampled in a trial of the OX40 agonist ivuxolimab. The clonotype originates from an adult with an advanced solid tumor such as melanoma, head and neck, liver or kidney cancer.

The CDR3 DNA follows: TGTGCCAGCAGCCCCCGAGACCTGAACACTGAAGCTTTCTTT. This codes for CASSPRDLNTEAFF. This rearrangement joins TRBV7-8 to TRBJ1-1; D gene uncertain. The germline V gene encodes CDR1 SGHVS and CDR2 FQNEAQ. The V end lost 5 bases, the J end lost 0 bases, and 10 bases lay between the germline ends. The CDR3 spans 14 residues.